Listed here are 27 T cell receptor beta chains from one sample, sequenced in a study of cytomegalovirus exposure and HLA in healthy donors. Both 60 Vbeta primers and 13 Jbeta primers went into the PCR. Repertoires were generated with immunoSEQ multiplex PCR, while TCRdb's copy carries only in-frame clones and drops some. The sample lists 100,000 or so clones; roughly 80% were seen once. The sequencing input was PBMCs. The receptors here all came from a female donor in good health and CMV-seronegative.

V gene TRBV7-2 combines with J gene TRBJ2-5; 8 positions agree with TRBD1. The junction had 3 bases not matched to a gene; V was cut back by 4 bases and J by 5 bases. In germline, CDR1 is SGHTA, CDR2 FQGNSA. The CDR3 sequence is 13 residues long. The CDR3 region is CASSWTGRETQYF. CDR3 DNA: TGTGCCAGCAGCTGGACAGGGAGGGAGACCCAGTACTTC.

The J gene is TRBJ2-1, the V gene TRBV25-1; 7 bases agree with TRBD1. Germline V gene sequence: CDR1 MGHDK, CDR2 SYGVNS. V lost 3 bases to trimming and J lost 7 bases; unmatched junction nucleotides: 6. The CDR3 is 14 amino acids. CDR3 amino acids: CASSEPTQGNEQFF. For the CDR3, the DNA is TGTGCCAGCAGTGAGCCCACACAGGGGAATGAGCAGTTCTTC.

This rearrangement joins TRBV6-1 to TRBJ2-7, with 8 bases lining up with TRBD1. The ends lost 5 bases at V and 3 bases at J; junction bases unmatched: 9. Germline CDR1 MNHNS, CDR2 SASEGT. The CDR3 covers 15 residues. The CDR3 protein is CASSKNRGEFYEQYF. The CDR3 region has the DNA TGTGCCAGCAGTAAAAACAGGGGGGAATTCTACGAGCAGTACTTC.

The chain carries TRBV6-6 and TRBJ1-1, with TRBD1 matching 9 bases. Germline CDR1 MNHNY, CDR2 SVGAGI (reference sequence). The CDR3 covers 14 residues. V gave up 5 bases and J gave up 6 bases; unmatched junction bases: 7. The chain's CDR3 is CASSPRTGVPEAFF. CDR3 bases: TGTGCCAGCAGTCCCCGGACAGGGGTTCCTGAAGCTTTCTTT.

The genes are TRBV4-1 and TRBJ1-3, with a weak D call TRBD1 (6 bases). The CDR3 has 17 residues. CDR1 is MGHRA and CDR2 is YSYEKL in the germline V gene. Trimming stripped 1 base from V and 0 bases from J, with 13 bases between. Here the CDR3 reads CASSQVGGPGSGNTIYF. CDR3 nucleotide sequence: TGCGCCAGCAGCCAAGTCGGGGGGCCAGGCTCTGGAAACACCATATATTTT.

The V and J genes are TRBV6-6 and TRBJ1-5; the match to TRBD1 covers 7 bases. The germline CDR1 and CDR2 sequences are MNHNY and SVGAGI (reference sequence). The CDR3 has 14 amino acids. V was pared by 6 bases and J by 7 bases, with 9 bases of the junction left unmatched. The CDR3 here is CASSQGGRRQPQHF. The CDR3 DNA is TGTGCCAGCAGCCAGGGGGGACGGAGACAGCCCCAGCATTTT.

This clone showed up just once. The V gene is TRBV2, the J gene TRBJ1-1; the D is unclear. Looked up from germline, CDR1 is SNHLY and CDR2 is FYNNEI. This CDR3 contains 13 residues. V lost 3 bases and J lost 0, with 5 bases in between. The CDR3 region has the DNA TGTGCCAGCAGTGATGAGGTGAACACTGAAGCTTTCTTT. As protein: CASSDEVNTEAFF.

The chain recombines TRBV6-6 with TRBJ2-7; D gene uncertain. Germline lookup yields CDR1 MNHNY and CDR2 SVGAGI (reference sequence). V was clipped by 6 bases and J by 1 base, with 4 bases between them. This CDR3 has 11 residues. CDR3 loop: CASSISYEQYF. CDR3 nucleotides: TGTGCCAGCAGCATTTCCTACGAGCAGTACTTC.

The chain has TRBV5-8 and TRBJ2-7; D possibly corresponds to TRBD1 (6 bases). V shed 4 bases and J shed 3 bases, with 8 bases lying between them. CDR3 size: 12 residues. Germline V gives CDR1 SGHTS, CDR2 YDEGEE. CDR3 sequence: CASSPDSYEQYF. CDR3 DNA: TGTGCCAGCAGCCCGGACAGCTACGAGCAGTACTTC.

The CDR3 coding sequence is TGCGCCAGCAGCTCTCAGGGGATATCTTTATACGAGCAGTACTTC. Translated: CASSSQGISLYEQYF. This chain links TRBV5-1 with TRBJ2-7, with D possibly being TRBD1 (6 bases). Germline V gene data show CDR1 as SGHRS and CDR2 as YFSETQ. Trimming took 3 bases from V and 4 from J, leaving 17 bases between them. The CDR3 extends over 15 amino acids.

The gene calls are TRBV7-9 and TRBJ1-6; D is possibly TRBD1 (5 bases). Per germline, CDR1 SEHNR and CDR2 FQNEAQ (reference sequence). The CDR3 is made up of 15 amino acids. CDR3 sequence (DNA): TGTTCCACCAACAGACTCAGGGATCATAATTCACCCCTCCACTTT. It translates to CSTNRLRDHNSPLHF.

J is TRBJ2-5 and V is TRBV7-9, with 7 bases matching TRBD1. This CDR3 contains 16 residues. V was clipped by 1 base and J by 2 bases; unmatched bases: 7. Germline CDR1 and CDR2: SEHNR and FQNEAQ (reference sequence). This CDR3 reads CASSLDRARGQETQYF. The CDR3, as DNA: TGTGCCAGCAGCTTAGATCGGGCCAGGGGGCAAGAGACCCAGTACTTC.

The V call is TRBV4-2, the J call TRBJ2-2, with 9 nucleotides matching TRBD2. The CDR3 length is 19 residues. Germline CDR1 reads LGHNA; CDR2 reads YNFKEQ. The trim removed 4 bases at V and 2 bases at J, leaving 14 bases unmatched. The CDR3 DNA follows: TGTGCCAGCAGCCCCGCAATGGGGATAGCGGGGGAAAACACCGGGGAGCTGTTTTTT. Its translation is CASSPAMGIAGENTGELFF.

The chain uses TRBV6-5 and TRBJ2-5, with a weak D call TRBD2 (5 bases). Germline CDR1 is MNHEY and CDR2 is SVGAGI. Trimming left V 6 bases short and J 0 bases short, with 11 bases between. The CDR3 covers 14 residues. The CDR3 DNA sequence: TGTGCCAGCAGCCCGGACTTGTACCAAGAGACCCAGTACTTC. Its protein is CASSPDLYQETQYF.

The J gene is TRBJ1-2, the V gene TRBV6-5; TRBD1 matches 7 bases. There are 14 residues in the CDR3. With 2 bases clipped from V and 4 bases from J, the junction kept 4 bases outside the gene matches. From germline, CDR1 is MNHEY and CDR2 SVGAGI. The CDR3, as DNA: TGTGCCAGCAGTTACGACAGGGCGACCTATGGCTACACCTTC. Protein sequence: CASSYDRATYGYTF.

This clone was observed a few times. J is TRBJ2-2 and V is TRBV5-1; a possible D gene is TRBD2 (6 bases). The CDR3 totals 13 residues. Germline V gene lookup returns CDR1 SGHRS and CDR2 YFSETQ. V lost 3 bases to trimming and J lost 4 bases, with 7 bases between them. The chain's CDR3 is CASSWRGTGELFF. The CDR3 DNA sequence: TGCGCCAGCAGCTGGCGGGGCACCGGGGAGCTGTTTTTT.

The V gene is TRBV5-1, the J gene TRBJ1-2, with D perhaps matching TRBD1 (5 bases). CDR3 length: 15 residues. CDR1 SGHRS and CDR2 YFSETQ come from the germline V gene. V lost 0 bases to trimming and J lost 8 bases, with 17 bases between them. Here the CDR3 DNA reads TGCGCCAGCAGCTTGGACTACCAGGGTAGCAGCGGCTACACCTTC. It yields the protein CASSLDYQGSSGYTF. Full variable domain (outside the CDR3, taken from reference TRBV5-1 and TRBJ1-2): KAGVTQTPRYLIKTRGQQVTLSCSPISGHRSVSWYQQTPGQGLQFLFEYFSETQRNKGNFPGRFSGRQFSNSRSEMNVSTLELGDSALYLCASSLDYQGSSGYTFGSGTRLTVV.

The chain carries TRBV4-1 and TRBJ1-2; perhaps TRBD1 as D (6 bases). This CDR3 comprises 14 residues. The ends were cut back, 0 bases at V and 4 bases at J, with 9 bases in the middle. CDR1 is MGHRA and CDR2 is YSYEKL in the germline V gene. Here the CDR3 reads CASSQETGFYGYTF. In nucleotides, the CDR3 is TGCGCCAGCAGCCAAGAGACAGGCTTCTATGGCTACACCTTC.

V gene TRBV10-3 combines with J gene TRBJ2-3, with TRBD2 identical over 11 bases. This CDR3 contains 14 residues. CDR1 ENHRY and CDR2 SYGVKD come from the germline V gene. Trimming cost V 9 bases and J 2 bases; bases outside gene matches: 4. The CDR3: CAMGLAENTDTQYF. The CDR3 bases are TGTGCCATGGGACTAGCGGAAAACACAGATACGCAGTATTTT.

Here the CDR3 DNA reads TGTGCCAGCACGCAGCGGGGGGGCCTGTCCGGGGAGCTGTTTTTT. It codes for CASTQRGGLSGELFF. The chain is built from TRBV6-4 and TRBJ2-2; TRBD2 aligns across 10 bases. This CDR3 region has 15 residues. The junction had 8 bases not matched to a gene; V was cut back by 7 bases and J by 6 bases. Germline CDR1 MRHNA, CDR2 SNTAGT.

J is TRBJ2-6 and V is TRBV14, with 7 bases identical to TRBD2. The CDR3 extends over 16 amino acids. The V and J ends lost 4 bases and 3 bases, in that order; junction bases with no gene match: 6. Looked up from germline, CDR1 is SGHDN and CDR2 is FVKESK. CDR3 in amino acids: CASSLPGGIGANVLTF. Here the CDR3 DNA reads TGTGCCAGCAGCCTCCCGGGGGGTATTGGGGCCAACGTCCTGACTTTC.

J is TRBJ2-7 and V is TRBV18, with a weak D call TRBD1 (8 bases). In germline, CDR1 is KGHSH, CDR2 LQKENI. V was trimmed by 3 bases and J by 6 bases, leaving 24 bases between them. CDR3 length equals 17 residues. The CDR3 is CASSPLGLDREGGEQYF. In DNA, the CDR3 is TGTGCCAGCTCACCCCTGGGTTTGGACAGGGAGGGTGGCGAGCAGTACTTC.

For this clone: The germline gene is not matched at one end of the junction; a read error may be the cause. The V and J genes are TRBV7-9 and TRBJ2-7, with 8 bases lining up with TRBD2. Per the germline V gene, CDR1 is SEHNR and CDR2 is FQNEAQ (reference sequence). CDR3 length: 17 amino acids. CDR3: CSSSLGSLAGKSYEQYF. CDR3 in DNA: TGTTCCAGCAGCTTAGGGTCTTTAGCGGGGAAATCCTACGAGCAGTACTTC.

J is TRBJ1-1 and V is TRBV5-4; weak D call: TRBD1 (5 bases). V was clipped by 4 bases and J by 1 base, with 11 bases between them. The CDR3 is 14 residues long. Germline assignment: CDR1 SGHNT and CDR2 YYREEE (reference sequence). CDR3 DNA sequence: TGTGCCAGCAGCATATCTACAGGGAACACTGAAGCTTTCTTT. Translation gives CASSISTGNTEAFF.

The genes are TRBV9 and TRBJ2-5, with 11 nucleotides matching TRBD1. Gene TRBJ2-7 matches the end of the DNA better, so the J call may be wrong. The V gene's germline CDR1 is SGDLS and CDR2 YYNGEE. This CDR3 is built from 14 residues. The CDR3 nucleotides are TGTGCCAGCAGCGTACAGGGGACAGGGGGCGAGCAGTACTTC. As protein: CASSVQGTGGEQYF.

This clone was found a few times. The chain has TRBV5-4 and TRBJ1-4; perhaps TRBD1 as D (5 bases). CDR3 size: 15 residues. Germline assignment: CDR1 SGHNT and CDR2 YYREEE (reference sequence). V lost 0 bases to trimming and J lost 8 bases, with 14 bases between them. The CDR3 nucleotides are TGTGCCAGCAGCTTGGCCGGGGAGGGGACCGAAAAACTGTTTTTT. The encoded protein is CASSLAGEGTEKLFF.

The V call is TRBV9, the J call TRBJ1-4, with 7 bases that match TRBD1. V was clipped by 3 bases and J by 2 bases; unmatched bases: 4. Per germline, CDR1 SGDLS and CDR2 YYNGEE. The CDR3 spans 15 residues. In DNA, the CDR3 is TGTGCCAGCAGCGGAGGAGGGGGCACTAATGAAAAACTGTTTTTT. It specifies CASSGGGGTNEKLFF.